The entry that follows covers one T cell receptor beta chain sequence. Which antigen it targets is not known. One base away there is no much larger clone; base qualities are not given. The data were obtained in a study of blood T cell repertoires in COVID-19 (dated by TCRdb to about 2020). Looking at the study overall: Samples from collaborators originated in the United States, Italy and Spain and spanned both the acute and convalescent phases of COVID-19. Nearly every sample came with metadata listing a de-identified subject ID, COVID-19 status, age in years and sex. The repertoires were made available in a free public database intended to serve as a resource for research on the immune response to SARS-CoV-2. Subjects who had been exposed to COVID-19, were actively infected with it, or had recovered from it provided the deeply sampled blood TCRbeta repertoires that made up the dataset. Samples were obtained from the ongoing ImmuneRACE study (first 160 participants) and from about 1,300 subjects provided by 6 global collaborators. Where HLA class I and class II types were available, the types were taken from metadata supplied by the sample provider, not from assay-based typing. The prospective study material was composed of cDNA or gDNA derived from T cells, B-cell-depleted T cells, or PBMCs.

The immunoSEQ Assay, a bias-controlled multiplex PCR, was used to amplify TCRbeta CDR3 regions from genomic DNA. In the source study's methods: Within the assay, amplification of reference gene primers was used to estimate how many nucleated cells each sample contained. To quantify the absolute abundance of each unique TCRbeta CDR3 rearrangement, sequence reads were collapsed and filtered. For each sample, productive Simpson clonality was calculated as the square root of Simpson's diversity index across productive rearrangements. TCRdb took over this immuneACCESS table, retaining in-frame rearrangements with V and J assigned. Such tables are incomplete; in checked studies, under half of the missing clones stem from an unresolved V gene, and the remainder is unexplained. V and J calls and clone size are those listed in that table; D and trimming were worked out from the DNA. In this sample the table shows some 68,000 clones, 70% to 90% of which occur a single time. The ten largest account for 3.5% to 5% of the sample.

The CDR1 and CDR2 encoded by the germline V gene are MRHNA and SNTAGT. The CDR3 spans 14 residues, from the cysteine through the phenylalanine. The sequence is cut down to CDR3 DNA, 42 bases in frame from base 1. V is pared back by 4 bases and J by 6 bases, with 13 bases lying between the germline termini. On the study overall, not on this receptor specifically: The quantity of clinical and demographic metadata differed by source and by participant and was supplied without curation.

Each collaborating institution followed its own protocols to collect whole blood in K2EDTA tubes. For TCRbeta analysis, collaborator samples were shipped as frozen whole blood, as isolated PBMCs, or as DNA extracted from either sample type. The chain couples TRBV6-4 to TRBJ2-1; TRBD2 is a possible D gene, resting on 5 matching bases. Sequenced input: peripheral blood. The TCR comes from a man in his fifties or sixties with active COVID-19. Here the CDR3 is given as CASSGDPEGNEQFF. The DNA sequence is as follows: TGTGCCAGCAGTGGAGACCCTGAGGGCAATGAGCAGTTCTTC.